This is a list of T cell receptor beta chains from one sample in a study of blood T cells in healthy people across ages. One entry per CDR3 protein, called by TCRdb with MiXCR from the 5' RACE reads. Of some 1 million distinct CDR3 sequences listed, 45% are singletons. What was sequenced was blood. These receptors all come from a woman aged 60 to 75 in good health. CDR3s include the opening cysteine and the closing phenylalanine or tryptophan. D genes are given only for firm matches. Only some rows state a clone size, as once, few, many or a class for expanded clones.

.,11,TRBJ2-1,.,TRBV6-6,TGTGCCAGCAGCACCGTCGCTGGGCAGTTCTTC,CASSTVAGQFF
.,13,TRBJ2-5,.,TRBV19,TGTGCCAGTAGTCCCTCGCCGCCGGAGACCCAGTACTTC,CASSPSPPETQYF
.,14,TRBJ2-1,TRBD2,TRBV29-1,TGCAGCTCGGGACTAGCGGGAGTAGTCGGTAAGCAGTTCTTC,CSSGLAGVVGKQFF
few,16,TRBJ2-3,.,TRBV3-1,TGTGCCAGCAGCCAAGATAGGCAGGCTTACACAAATACGCAGTATTTT,CASSQDRQAYTNTQYF
.,13,TRBJ2-7,.,TRBV12-3/TRBV12-4,TGTGCCAGCAGTTTCCAAGTAGGCTACGAGCAGTACTTC,CASSFQVGYEQYF
.,15,TRBJ2-3,TRBD2,TRBV7-8,TGTGCCAGCAGCTTAGGCGGGAGGTCCTCAGATACGCAGTATTTT,CASSLGGRSSDTQYF
.,12,TRBJ1-1,.,TRBV11-2,TGTGCCAGCAGCTTATGGGAGACTGAAGCTTTCTTT,CASSLWETEAFF
few,12,TRBJ1-4,TRBD1,TRBV29-1,TGCAGCGCCAGGACAGGGGTTGAAAAACTGTTTTTT,CSARTGVEKLFF
.,14,TRBJ2-3,.,TRBV6-6,TGTGCCAGCACATTTGGGAGTGTGGCAGATACGCAGTATTTT,CASTFGSVADTQYF
.,13,TRBJ2-7,.,TRBV6-1,TGTGCCACCGGACAGTCCTTGGGGTACGAGCAGTACTTC,CATGQSLGYEQYF
.,13,TRBJ1-1,.,TRBV7-9,TGTGCCAGCAGCTCTATGGGCGTCACTGAAGCTTTCTTT,CASSSMGVTEAFF
.,17,TRBJ1-5,.,TRBV2,TGTGCCAGCAGTGAAGCTGGCGGGGGCTTTAGCAATCAGCCCCAGCATTTT,CASSEAGGGFSNQPQHF
.,15,TRBJ2-7,.,TRBV20-1,TGCAGTGCTAGAGATAGGGCGGAGTCTAGATACGAGCAGTACTTC,CSARDRAESRYEQYF
few,14,TRBJ1-2,.,TRBV27,TGTGCCAGCAGGGTTTCGGGGGGCAGAGATGGCTACACCTTC,CASRVSGGRDGYTF
few,15,TRBJ2-1,.,TRBV9,TGTGCCAGCAGCGTAGGGCCAGGGTCCTACAATGAGCAGTTCTTC,CASSVGPGSYNEQFF
once,16,TRBJ2-5,.,TRBV20-1,TGCAGTGCTAGCCCGCCGTTCGGGGGAGGACACAATGAGCAGTACTTC,CSASPPFGGGHNEQYF
many,14,TRBJ2-7,.,TRBV7-9,TGTGCCAGCAGCCGTACCCAACCGGACTACGAGCAGTACTTC,CASSRTQPDYEQYF
few,16,TRBJ2-5,TRBD2,TRBV7-9,TGTGCCAGCAGCTTAGGGGCTAGCGGGAGCAGAGAGACCCAGTACTTC,CASSLGASGSRETQYF
once,17,TRBJ2-1,TRBD2,TRBV7-2,TGTGCCAGCTCCAGGGGACTAGCAGCAGGGACCTACAATGAGCAGTTCTTC,CASSRGLAAGTYNEQFF
few,14,TRBJ2-5,.,TRBV15,TGTGCCACCAGCAGAGCAGGGGGGGGCAATGAGCAGTACTTC,CATSRAGGGNEQYF
.,13,TRBJ1-2,.,TRBV25-1,TGTGCCAGCAGCGACGAGGAGATCTATGGCTACACCTTC,CASSDEEIYGYTF
.,16,TRBJ2-5,TRBD1,TRBV3-1,TGTGCCAGCAGCCAAGTTGTGTGGACAGGGCGAGAGACCCAGTACTTC,CASSQVVWTGRETQYF
.,16,TRBJ2-5,TRBD2,TRBV18,TGTGCCAGCTCACCCCTACTAGCGGGAGGGAAAGAGACCCAGTACTTC,CASSPLLAGGKETQYF
.,15,TRBJ2-2,TRBD2,TRBV7-2,TGTGCCAGCAGCCTAGCGGGAGTTATGACCGGGGAGCTGTTTTTT,CASSLAGVMTGELFF
few,16,TRBJ2-3,.,TRBV3-1,TGTGCCAGCAGCCAAGAGGAGGGTCGTGGCACAGATACGCAGTATTTT,CASSQEEGRGTDTQYF
few,15,TRBJ2-3,.,TRBV15,TGTGCCACCAGTGGCAGAACACTTAGCACAGATACGCAGTATTTT,CATSGRTLSTDTQYF
few,17,TRBJ2-7,TRBD1,TRBV20-1,TGCAGTGCTAGAGGTGGGACAGGGAGGGGGGCTGGCTACGAGCAGTACTTC,CSARGGTGRGAGYEQYF
.,14,TRBJ1-6,.,TRBV27,TGTGCCAGCAGTCTACGACGGAAGAATTCACCCCTCCACTTT,CASSLRRKNSPLHF
.,12,TRBJ1-1,.,TRBV10-3,TGTGCCATCAGTGAGTCTGAGGGCGAAGCTTTCTTT,CAISESEGEAFF
.,11,TRBJ2-3,.,TRBV25-1,TGTGCCAGCAGTGCCGGGTTGTCGCAGTATTTT,CASSAGLSQYF
.,14,TRBJ2-4,TRBD1,TRBV7-8,TGTGCCAGCAGCCTAGGACAGGGCAAAGACATTCAGTACTTC,CASSLGQGKDIQYF
.,12,TRBJ1-2,.,TRBV20-1,TGCAGTGCTAGTAAAGGGAGGGATGGCTACACCTTC,CSASKGRDGYTF
.,12,TRBJ2-3,.,TRBV7-9,TGTGCCAGCAGCCCCCCTGAGGATATGCAGTATTTT,CASSPPEDMQYF
.,11,TRBJ1-3,.,TRBV29-1,TGCAGCGTAGAGGACGGAAACACCATATATTTT,CSVEDGNTIYF
few,15,TRBJ2-7,TRBD1,TRBV10-2,TGCGCCAGTGGGGTACCGGGACAGGGCCGTTACGAGCAGTACTTC,CASGVPGQGRYEQYF
few,17,TRBJ2-5,TRBD1,TRBV5-1,TGCGCCAGCAGCTTGGGTAGGGGACAGGGCCCGAACCAGGCCCAGTACTTC,CASSLGRGQGPNQAQYF
few,15,TRBJ2-6,.,TRBV6-5,TGTGCCAGCAGTTACTCTCTCTCTGGGGCCAACGTCCTGACTTTC,CASSYSLSGANVLTF
.,15,TRBJ2-7,TRBD2,TRBV7-9,TGTGCCAGCAGTACTAGCGGGCTAACCTACAATGAGCAGTACTTC,CASSTSGLTYNEQYF
few,14,TRBJ2-7,.,TRBV10-3,TGTGCCATCAGTGAGATAGACAGGCCCTACGAGCAGTACTTC,CAISEIDRPYEQYF
few,15,TRBJ2-7,.,TRBV7-9,TGTGCCAGCAGTTTTAACACAGGCGGGAAAACTGAGCAGTACTTC,CASSFNTGGKTEQYF
few,11,TRBJ2-7,.,TRBV6-5,TGTGCCAGCAAGGGGGTCTACGAGCAGTACTTC,CASKGVYEQYF
once,15,TRBJ2-7,.,TRBV29-1,TGCAGCGTTGAAGGAACGGGTGAGGGGGTCTACGAGCAGTACTTC,CSVEGTGEGVYEQYF